Below, 5 T cell receptor beta chains from the same sample are listed, as sequenced in a study of shared clonotypes between healthy human individuals. Here immunoSEQ multiplex PCR was the method, and the copy in TCRdb shows in-frame clones only, minus some. The sample yields some 2,000,000 clones, 90% to 95% seen once. Sequenced input: naive CD4+ T cells sorted from blood. This sample's subset: CD45RA+ positively selected. The receptor source for this set is a young man in good health.

This CDR3 reads CASSPVAGLYNEQFF. For the CDR3, the DNA is TGTGCCAGCAGCCCAGTAGCGGGTCTGTACAATGAGCAGTTCTTC. V is TRBV2 and J is TRBJ2-1; TRBD2 agrees at 7 bases. The CDR3 has 15 amino acids. The trim removed 6 bases at V and 4 bases at J, leaving 9 bases unmatched. Germline V gene lookup returns CDR1 SNHLY and CDR2 FYNNEI.

This clone showed up just once. CDR3 coding DNA: TGTGCCAGCAGCCCTTCCGGGGCCAACGTCCTGACTTTC. This translates into CASSPSGANVLTF. This rearrangement joins TRBV4-2 to TRBJ2-6; D gene unclear. CDR3 length: 13 amino acids. The germline CDR1 and CDR2 sequences are LGHNA and YNFKEQ. With 4 bases removed from V and 4 bases from J, the gap between germline ends came to 5 bases.

The chain has TRBV5-1 and TRBJ2-7; the D gene is possibly TRBD2 (6 bases). The CDR3 runs 14 residues. Germline V lookup: CDR1 SGHRS, CDR2 YFSETQ. Trimming cost V 5 bases and J 5 bases, with 17 bases left between them. CDR3 nucleotides: TGCGCCAGCAGGGCCGGGGGATCGAATAACGAGCAGTACTTC. It is translated as CASRAGGSNNEQYF.

The V call is TRBV28, the J call TRBJ1-5; D is uncertain. This CDR3 is 14 amino acids long. The germline CDR1 and CDR2 sequences are MDHEN and SYDVKM. V gave up 5 bases and J gave up 5 bases, with 13 bases separating them. The CDR3 nucleotides read TGTGCCAGCAGTGTCGGCAGGACGCATCAGCCCCAGCATTTT. Its protein is CASSVGRTHQPQHF.

This clone showed up just once. This chain connects TRBV10-3 to TRBJ1-6, with D perhaps matching TRBD1 (5 bases). Trimming left V 9 bases short and J 10 bases short, with 16 bases between. CDR1 ENHRY and CDR2 SYGVKD come from the germline V gene. CDR3 length: 13 amino acids. This CDR3 reads CAITGGLDSPLHF. For the CDR3, the DNA is TGTGCCATAACCGGGGGTTTAGACTCACCCCTCCACTTT.